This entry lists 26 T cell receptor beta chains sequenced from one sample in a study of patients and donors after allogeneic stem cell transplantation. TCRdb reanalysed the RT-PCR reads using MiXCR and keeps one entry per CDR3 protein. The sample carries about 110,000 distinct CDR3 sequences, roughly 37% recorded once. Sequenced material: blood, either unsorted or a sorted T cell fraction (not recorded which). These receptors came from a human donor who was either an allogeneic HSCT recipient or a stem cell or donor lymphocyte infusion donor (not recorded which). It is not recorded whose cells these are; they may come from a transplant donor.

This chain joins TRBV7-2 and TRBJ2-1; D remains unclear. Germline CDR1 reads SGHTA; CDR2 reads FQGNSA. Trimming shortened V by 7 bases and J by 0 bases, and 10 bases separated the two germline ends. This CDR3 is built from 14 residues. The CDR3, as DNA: TGTGCCAGCAAGGACGATAGCTCCTACAATGAGCAGTTCTTC. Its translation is CASKDDSSYNEQFF.

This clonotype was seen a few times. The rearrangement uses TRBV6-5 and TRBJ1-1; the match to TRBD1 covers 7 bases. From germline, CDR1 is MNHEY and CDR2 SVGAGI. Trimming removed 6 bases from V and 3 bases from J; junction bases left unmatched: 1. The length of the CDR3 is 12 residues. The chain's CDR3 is CASRRGHTEAFF. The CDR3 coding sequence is TGTGCCAGCAGGAGGGGGCACACTGAAGCTTTCTTT.

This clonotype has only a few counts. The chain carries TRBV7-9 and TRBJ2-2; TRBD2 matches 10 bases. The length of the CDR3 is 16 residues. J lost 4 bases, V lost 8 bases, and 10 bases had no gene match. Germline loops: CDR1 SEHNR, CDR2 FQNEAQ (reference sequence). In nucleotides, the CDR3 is TGTGCCAGCCCCAAGGCTAGCGGGAGACCCACCGGGGAGCTGTTTTTT. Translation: CASPKASGRPTGELFF.

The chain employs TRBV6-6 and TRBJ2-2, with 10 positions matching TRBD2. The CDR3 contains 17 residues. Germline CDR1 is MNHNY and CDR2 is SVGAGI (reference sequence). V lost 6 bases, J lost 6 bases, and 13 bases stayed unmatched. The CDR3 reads CASSPRWLAGVAGELFF. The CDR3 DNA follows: TGTGCCAGCAGCCCGCGATGGCTAGCGGGAGTTGCCGGGGAGCTGTTTTTT.

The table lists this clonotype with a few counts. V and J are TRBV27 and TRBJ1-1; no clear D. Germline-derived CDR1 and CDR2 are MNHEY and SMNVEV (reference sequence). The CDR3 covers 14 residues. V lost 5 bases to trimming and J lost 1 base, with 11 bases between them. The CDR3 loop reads CASSPGIRNTEAFF. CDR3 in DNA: TGTGCCAGCAGTCCTGGGATCCGGAACACTGAAGCTTTCTTT.

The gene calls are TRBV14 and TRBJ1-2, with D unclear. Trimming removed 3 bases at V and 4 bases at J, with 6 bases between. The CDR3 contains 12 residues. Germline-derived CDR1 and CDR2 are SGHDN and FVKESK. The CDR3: CASSHSFYGYTF. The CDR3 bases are TGTGCCAGCAGCCACAGCTTCTATGGCTACACCTTC.

The CDR3 nucleotides read TGTGCCAGCATCCGGGGGGGCAATAGCAATCAGCCCCAGCATTTT. Protein product: CASIRGGNSNQPQHF. This chain connects TRBV11-2 to TRBJ1-5; weak D call: TRBD1 (6 bases). Germline CDR1 reads SGHAT; CDR2 reads FQNNGV. This CDR3 is 15 amino acids long. Trimming removed 7 bases at V and 0 bases at J, with 13 bases between.

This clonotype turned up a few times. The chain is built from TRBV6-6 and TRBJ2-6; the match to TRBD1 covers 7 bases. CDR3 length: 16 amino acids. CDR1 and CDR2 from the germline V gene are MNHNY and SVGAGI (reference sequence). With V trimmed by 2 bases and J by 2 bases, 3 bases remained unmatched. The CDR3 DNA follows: TGTGCCAGCAGTTACCCAGACAGGGCTGGGGCCAACGTCCTGACTTTC. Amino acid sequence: CASSYPDRAGANVLTF.

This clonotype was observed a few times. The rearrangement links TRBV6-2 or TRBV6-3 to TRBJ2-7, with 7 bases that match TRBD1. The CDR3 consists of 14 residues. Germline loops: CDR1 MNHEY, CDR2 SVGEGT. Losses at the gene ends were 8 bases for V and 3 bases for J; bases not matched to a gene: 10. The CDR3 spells CASGDSTGIYEQYF. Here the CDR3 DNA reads TGTGCCAGCGGCGACTCGACAGGGATCTACGAGCAGTACTTC.

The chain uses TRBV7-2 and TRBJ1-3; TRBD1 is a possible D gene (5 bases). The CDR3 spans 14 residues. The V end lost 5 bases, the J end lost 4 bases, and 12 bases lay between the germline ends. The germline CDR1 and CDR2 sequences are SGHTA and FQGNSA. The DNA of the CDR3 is TGTGCCAGCAGCCGCCAGGGAACCGGAAACACCATATATTTT. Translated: CASSRQGTGNTIYF.

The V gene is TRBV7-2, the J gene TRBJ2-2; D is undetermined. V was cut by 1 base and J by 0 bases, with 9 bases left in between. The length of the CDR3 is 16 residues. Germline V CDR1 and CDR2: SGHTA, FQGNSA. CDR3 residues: CASSLGLEANTGELFF. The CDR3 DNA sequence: TGTGCCAGCAGCTTAGGACTTGAAGCGAACACCGGGGAGCTGTTTTTT.

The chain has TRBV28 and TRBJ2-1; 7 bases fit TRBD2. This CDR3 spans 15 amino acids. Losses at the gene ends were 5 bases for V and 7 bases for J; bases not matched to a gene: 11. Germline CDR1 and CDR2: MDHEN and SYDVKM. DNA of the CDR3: TGTGCCAGCAGTGGGGACTATAGGTTACCAAATGAGCAGTTCTTC. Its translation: CASSGDYRLPNEQFF.

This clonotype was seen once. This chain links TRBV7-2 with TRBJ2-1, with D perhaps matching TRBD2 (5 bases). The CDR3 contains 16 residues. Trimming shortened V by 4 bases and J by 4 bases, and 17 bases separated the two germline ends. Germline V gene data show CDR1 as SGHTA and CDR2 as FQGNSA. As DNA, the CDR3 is TGTGCCAGCAGCTGGATTTTACGGACTTCTTACAATGAGCAGTTCTTC. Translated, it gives CASSWILRTSYNEQFF.

CDR3 sequence reads: CASSYHTPTGNGYTF. The CDR3 nucleotides are TGTGCCAGCAGTTACCACACTCCCACAGGGAATGGCTACACCTTC. V is TRBV6-6 and J is TRBJ1-2, with D possibly being TRBD1 (6 bases). CDR1 is MNHNY and CDR2 is SVGAGI in the germline V gene (reference sequence). V lost 2 bases and J lost 6, with 16 bases in between. The CDR3 is 15 amino acids.

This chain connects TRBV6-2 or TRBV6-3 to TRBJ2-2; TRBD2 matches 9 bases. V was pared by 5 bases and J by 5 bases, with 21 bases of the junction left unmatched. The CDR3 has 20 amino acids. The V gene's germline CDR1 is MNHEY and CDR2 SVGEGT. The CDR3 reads CASSPRAGLAGNLRTGELFF. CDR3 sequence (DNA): TGTGCCAGCAGTCCCCGGGCGGGGCTAGCGGGAAATCTCAGGACCGGGGAGCTGTTTTTT.

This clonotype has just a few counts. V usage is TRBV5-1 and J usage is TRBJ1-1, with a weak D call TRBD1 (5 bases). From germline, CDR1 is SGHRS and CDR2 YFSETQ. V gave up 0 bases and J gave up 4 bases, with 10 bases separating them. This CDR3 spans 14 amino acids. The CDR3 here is CASSLVLRATEAFF. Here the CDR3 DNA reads TGCGCCAGCAGCTTGGTACTCAGGGCCACTGAAGCTTTCTTT.

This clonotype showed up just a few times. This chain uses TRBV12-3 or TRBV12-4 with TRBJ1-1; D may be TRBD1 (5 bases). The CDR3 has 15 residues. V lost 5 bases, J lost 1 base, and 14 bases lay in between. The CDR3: CASSPRQRRNTEAFF. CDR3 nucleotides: TGTGCCAGCAGTCCCAGACAGAGAAGGAACACTGAAGCTTTCTTT.

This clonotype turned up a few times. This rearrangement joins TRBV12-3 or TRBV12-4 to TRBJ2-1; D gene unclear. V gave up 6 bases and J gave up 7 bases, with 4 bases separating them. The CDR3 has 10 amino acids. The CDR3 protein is CASSRNEQFF. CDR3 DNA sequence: TGTGCCAGCAGCCGAAATGAGCAGTTCTTC.

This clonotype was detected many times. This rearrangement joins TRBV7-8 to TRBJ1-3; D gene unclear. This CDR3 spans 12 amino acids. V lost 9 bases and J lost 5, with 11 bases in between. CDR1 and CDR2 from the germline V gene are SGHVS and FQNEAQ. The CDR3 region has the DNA TGTGCCAGTAGTGAGGGAAGAAACACCATATATTTT. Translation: CASSEGRNTIYF.

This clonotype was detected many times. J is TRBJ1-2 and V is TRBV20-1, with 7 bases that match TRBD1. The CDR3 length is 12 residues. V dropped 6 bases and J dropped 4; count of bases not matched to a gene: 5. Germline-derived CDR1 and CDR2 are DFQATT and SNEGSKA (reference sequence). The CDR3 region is CSAPRQGYGYTF. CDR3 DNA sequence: TGCAGTGCCCCTCGACAGGGCTATGGCTACACCTTC.

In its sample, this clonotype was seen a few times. CDR3 region: CASRAGGGSNQPQHF. The CDR3 bases are TGTGCCAGCAGGGCAGGAGGCGGGAGCAATCAGCCCCAGCATTTT. The rearrangement joins TRBV7-2 to TRBJ1-5; D is unresolved. Deletions cut 6 bases from V and 1 base from J, with 13 bases between. The CDR3 totals 15 residues. Per the germline V gene, CDR1 is SGHTA and CDR2 is FQGNSA.

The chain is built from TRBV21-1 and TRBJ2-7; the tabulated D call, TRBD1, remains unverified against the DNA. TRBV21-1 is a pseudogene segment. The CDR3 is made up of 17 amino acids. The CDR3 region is CASSKGPRGQGTYEQYF. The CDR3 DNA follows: TGTGCCAGCAGCAAAGGCCCGAGGGGACAGGGTACTTACGAGCAGTACTTC.

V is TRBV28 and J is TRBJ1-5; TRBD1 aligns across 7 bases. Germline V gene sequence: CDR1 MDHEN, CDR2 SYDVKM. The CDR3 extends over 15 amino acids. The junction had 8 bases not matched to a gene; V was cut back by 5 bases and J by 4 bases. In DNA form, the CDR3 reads TGTGCCAGCAGTCTCGACAGGGTTGGGAATCAGCCCCAGCATTTT. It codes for CASSLDRVGNQPQHF.

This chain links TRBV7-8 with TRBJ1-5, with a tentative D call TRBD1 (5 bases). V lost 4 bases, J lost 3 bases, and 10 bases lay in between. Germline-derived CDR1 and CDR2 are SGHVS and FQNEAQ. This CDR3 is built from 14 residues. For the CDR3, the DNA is TGTGCCAGCAGCTCCTGGGGCAACAATCAGCCCCAGCATTTT. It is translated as CASSSWGNNQPQHF.

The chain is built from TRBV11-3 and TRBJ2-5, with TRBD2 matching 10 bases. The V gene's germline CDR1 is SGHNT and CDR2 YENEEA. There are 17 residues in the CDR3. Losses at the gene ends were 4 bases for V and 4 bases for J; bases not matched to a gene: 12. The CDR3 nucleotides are TGTGCCAGCAGCTCTCCTTGGCTAGCGGGAGTACGAGAGACCCAGTACTTC. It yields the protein CASSSPWLAGVRETQYF.

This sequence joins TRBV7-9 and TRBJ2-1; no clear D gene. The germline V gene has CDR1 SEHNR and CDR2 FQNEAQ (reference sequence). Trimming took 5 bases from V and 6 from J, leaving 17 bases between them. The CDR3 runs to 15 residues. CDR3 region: CASSLSTTFVNEQFF. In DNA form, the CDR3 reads TGTGCCAGCAGCCTCTCAACCACCTTCGTCAATGAGCAGTTCTTC. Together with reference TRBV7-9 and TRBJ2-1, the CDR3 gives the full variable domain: DTGVSQNPRHKITKRGQNVTFRCDPISEHNRLYWYRQTLGQGPEFLTYFQNEAQLEKSRLLSDRFSAERPKGSFSTLEIQRTEQGDSAMYLCASSLSTTFVNEQFFGPGTRLTVL.